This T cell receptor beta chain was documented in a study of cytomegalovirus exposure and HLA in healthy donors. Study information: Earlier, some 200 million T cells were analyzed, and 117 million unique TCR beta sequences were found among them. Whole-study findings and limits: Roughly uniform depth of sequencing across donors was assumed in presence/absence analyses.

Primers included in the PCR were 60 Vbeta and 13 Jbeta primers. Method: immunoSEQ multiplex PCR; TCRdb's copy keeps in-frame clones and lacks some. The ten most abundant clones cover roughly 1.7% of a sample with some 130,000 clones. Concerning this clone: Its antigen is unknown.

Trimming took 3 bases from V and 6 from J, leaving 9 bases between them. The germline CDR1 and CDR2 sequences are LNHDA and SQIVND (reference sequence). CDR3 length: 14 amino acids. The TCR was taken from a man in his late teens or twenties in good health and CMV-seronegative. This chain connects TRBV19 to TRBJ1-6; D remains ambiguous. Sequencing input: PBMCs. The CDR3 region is CASSIAGRNSPLHF. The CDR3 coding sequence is TGTGCCAGTAGTATCGCGGGCCGTAATTCACCCCTCCACTTT. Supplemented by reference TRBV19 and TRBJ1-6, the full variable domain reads DGGITQSPKYLFRKEGQNVTLSCEQNLNHDAMYWYRQDPGQGLRLIYYSQIVNDFQKGDIAEGYSVSREKKESFPLTVTSAQKNPTAFYLCASSIAGRNSPLHFGNGTRLTVT.